These 26 T cell receptor beta chains were all obtained from the same sample, sequenced in a study of ipilimumab plus nivolumab after autologous stem cell transplantation. The assay was immunoSEQ multiplex PCR, and TCRdb's table has in-frame clones only and misses some. The sample has 43,000 or so clones; roughly 90% are singletons. Sequenced material: PBMCs, taken in a trial of ipilimumab plus nivolumab as post-transplant consolidation. The receptors shown here come from a male donor with multiple myeloma.

The rearrangement joins TRBV5-1 to TRBJ2-7, with 9 bases that match TRBD2. The ends lost 6 bases at V and 4 bases at J; junction bases unmatched: 14. Germline CDR1 SGHRS, CDR2 YFSETQ. The CDR3 runs 16 residues. CDR3 nucleotide sequence: TGCGCCAGCAAGCAGGGGCTAGCGGGAATCTCGTACGAGCAGTACTTC. Translated: CASKQGLAGISYEQYF.

The chain is built from TRBV4-3 and TRBJ2-1; possibly TRBD2 for D (6 bases). The V gene's germline CDR1 is LGHNA and CDR2 YSLEER. V was pared by 1 base and J by 5 bases, with 12 bases between. The CDR3 contains 15 residues. The CDR3 DNA reads as TGCGCCAGCAGCCAAGGCCCACGCGGGGACAATGAGCAGTTCTTC. Translating it yields CASSQGPRGDNEQFF.

The rearrangement links TRBV7-9 to TRBJ2-7; the D gene is possibly TRBD2 (6 bases). CDR1 is SEHNR, CDR2 FQNEAQ, per germline (reference sequence). V lost 1 base and J 2 bases, leaving 15 bases between the germline ends. This CDR3 has 16 residues. The CDR3 region has the DNA TGTGCCAGCAGCTTAGGTCGGGGGATAATTCCCTACGAGCAGTACTTC. Residues: CASSLGRGIIPYEQYF.

The rearrangement uses TRBV7-2 and TRBJ1-2; possibly TRBD1 for D (6 bases). From germline, CDR1 is SGHTA and CDR2 FQGNSA. The CDR3 is 12 amino acids. V dropped 5 bases and J dropped 4 bases, with 8 bases sitting between them. Here the CDR3 DNA reads TGTGCCAGCAGCGAGGACAGCTATGGCTACACCTTC. Amino acid sequence: CASSEDSYGYTF. The entire variable domain, with the rest obtained from reference TRBV7-2 and TRBJ1-2, is as follows: GAGVSQSPSNKVTEKGKDVELRCDPISGHTALYWYRQSLGQGLEFLIYFQGNSAPDKSGLPSDRFSAERTGGSVSTLTIQRTQQEDSAVYLCASSEDSYGYTFGSGTRLTVV.

The J gene is TRBJ2-1, the V gene TRBV11-2; perhaps TRBD2 as D (6 bases). The CDR3 contains 14 residues. The germline gives CDR1 SGHAT, CDR2 FQNNGV. V dropped 8 bases and J dropped 9 bases, with 20 bases sitting between them. The DNA for the CDR3 is TGTGCCAGCGCACTCGCGGGATATCTTAGTGAGCAGTTCTTC. Protein sequence: CASALAGYLSEQFF. Complete variable domain (other parts from reference TRBV11-2 and TRBJ2-1): EAGVAQSPRYKIIEKRQSVAFWCNPISGHATLYWYQQILGQGPKLLIQFQNNGVVDDSQLPKDRFSAERLKGVDSTLKIQPAKLEDSAVYLCASALAGYLSEQFFGPGTRLTVL.

This clone was observed a few times. CDR3 sequence reads: CASSHQGDTEQYF. The CDR3 DNA sequence: TGCGCCAGCAGCCACCAAGGGGATACCGAGCAGTACTTC. The chain links TRBV4-3 to TRBJ2-7, with a tentative D call TRBD1 (5 bases). Trimming cost V 3 bases and J 6 bases, with 12 bases left between them. In germline, CDR1 is LGHNA, CDR2 YSLEER. CDR3 length equals 13 residues.

The chain uses TRBV7-8 and TRBJ1-2; D is unclear. The CDR3 runs to 14 residues. Deletions cut 1 base from V and 0 bases from J, with 6 bases between. Germline assignment: CDR1 SGHVS and CDR2 FQNEAQ. The CDR3 reads CASSLGAPNYGYTF. CDR3 nucleotide sequence: TGTGCCAGCAGCTTAGGGGCCCCTAACTATGGCTACACCTTC.

This chain joins TRBV7-3 and TRBJ2-1; 9 positions agree with TRBD2. The trim removed 6 bases at V and 0 bases at J, leaving 9 bases unmatched. The CDR3 contains 17 residues. Germline CDR1 is SGHTA and CDR2 is FQGTGA. CDR3 region: CASSGGGRVSSYNEQFF. The CDR3 DNA sequence: TGTGCCAGCAGTGGGGGCGGGAGGGTTAGCTCCTACAATGAGCAGTTCTTC.

The V gene is TRBV11-2, the J gene TRBJ2-7; TRBD1 aligns across 7 bases. This CDR3 comprises 13 residues. Per germline, CDR1 SGHAT and CDR2 FQNNGV. The V gene end was trimmed by 2 bases and the J gene end by 4 bases; junction bases not matched to a gene: 2. CDR3 nucleotides: TGTGCCAGCAGCTTACAGGGGGAATACGAGCAGTACTTC. This translates into CASSLQGEYEQYF.

This CDR3 is CASSLAGADDEQFF. CDR3 bases: TGTGCCAGCAGCTTAGCAGGGGCCGACGATGAGCAGTTCTTC. This chain uses TRBV7-2 with TRBJ2-1; possibly TRBD1 for D (5 bases). V was cut by 0 bases and J by 8 bases, with 11 bases left in between. The CDR3 length is 14 residues. Germline assignment: CDR1 SGHTA and CDR2 FQGNSA.

The chain employs TRBV7-2 and TRBJ1-4; D is ambiguous. The CDR3 extends over 17 amino acids. The V end lost 0 bases, the J end lost 5 bases, and 16 bases lay between the germline ends. The germline CDR1 and CDR2 sequences are SGHTA and FQGNSA. The CDR3 sequence: CASSLAPVGRPNEKLFF. In DNA, the CDR3 is TGTGCCAGCAGCTTAGCGCCCGTAGGCAGGCCAAATGAAAAACTGTTTTTT.

This clone appeared once. Written as DNA, the CDR3 is TGTGCCAGCTCACCACCCAGTCCCCAGGGAGAGCAGTACTTC. Protein product: CASSPPSPQGEQYF. This chain connects TRBV18 to TRBJ2-7; weak D call: TRBD1 (5 bases). Per the germline V gene, CDR1 is KGHSH and CDR2 is LQKENI. The V gene lost 0 bases and the J gene lost 7 bases, with 13 bases spanning the gap. This CDR3 is built from 14 residues.

J is TRBJ2-5 and V is TRBV18, with 8 bases that match TRBD1. Germline trimming cut 0 bases from V and 3 bases from J; bases unmatched to any gene: 0. CDR1 and CDR2 (germline): KGHSH, LQKENI. The CDR3 covers 14 residues. The CDR3 is CASSPPGQEETQYF. The CDR3 region has the DNA TGTGCCAGCTCACCACCGGGACAGGAAGAGACCCAGTACTTC.

V is TRBV6-5 and J is TRBJ2-6, with D hard to call. CDR1 and CDR2 from the germline V gene are MNHEY and SVGAGI. V gave up 6 bases and J gave up 0 bases, with 9 bases separating them. CDR3 length equals 15 residues. CDR3 sequence (DNA): TGTGCCAGCAGCCCAATGGGCTCTGGGGCCAACGTCCTGACTTTC. Translation gives CASSPMGSGANVLTF.

The genes are TRBV7-9 and TRBJ1-4; D gene uncertain. Germline V lookup: CDR1 SEHNR, CDR2 FQNEAQ (reference sequence). The CDR3 loop spans 16 amino acids. The V end was cut by 5 bases, the J end by 10 bases, with 23 bases between. The CDR3 reads CASSPRSIVRWAKLFF. In DNA form, the CDR3 reads TGTGCCAGCAGCCCTAGGTCTATAGTCCGTTGGGCAAAACTGTTTTTT.

This clone was seen once. This chain links TRBV4-3 with TRBJ1-2, with 7 nucleotides matching TRBD1. The germline gives CDR1 LGHNA, CDR2 YSLEER. This CDR3 contains 16 residues. V lost 2 bases, J lost 3 bases, and 9 bases stayed unmatched. CDR3 nucleotide sequence: TGCGCCAGCAGCCAAAGCCGACAGGGATACCACTATGGCTACACCTTC. Protein: CASSQSRQGYHYGYTF.

This clone was observed a single time. Within the sample, other DNA sequences also encode this same CDR3. This chain joins TRBV9 and TRBJ2-1; D may be TRBD1 (5 bases). Looked up from germline, CDR1 is SGDLS and CDR2 is YYNGEE. Trimming removed 5 bases from V and 5 bases from J, with 11 bases in between. This CDR3 is built from 13 residues. CDR3 in DNA: TGTGCCAGCAGTGGGGCCAAGCACAATGAGCAGTTCTTC. This sequence encodes CASSGAKHNEQFF. The entire variable domain, with the rest obtained from reference TRBV9 and TRBJ2-1, is as follows: DSGVTQTPKHLITATGQRVTLRCSPRSGDLSVYWYQQSLDQGLQFLIQYYNGEERAKGNILERFSAQQFPDLHSELNLSSLELGDSALYFCASSGAKHNEQFFGPGTRLTVL.

The chain recombines TRBV30 with TRBJ2-6, with D possibly TRBD2 on 5 matching bases. Germline V gives CDR1 GTSNPN, CDR2 SVGIG (reference sequence). The CDR3 extends over 15 amino acids. V lost 2 bases and J lost 2, with 10 bases in between. CDR3 nucleotides: TGTGCCTGGAGTTTATCGGGGACTGGGGCCAACGTCCTGACTTTC. This codes for CAWSLSGTGANVLTF.

This clone was seen only once. J is TRBJ1-1 and V is TRBV5-1; TRBD1 matches 8 bases. Germline V CDR1 and CDR2: SGHRS, YFSETQ. J gave up 1 base and V 3 bases, and 2 bases lay outside the gene matches. The CDR3 runs to 14 residues. The CDR3 coding sequence is TGCGCCAGCAGCTCGGGACAGGAGAACACTGAAGCTTTCTTT. Its translation: CASSSGQENTEAFF.

V and J are TRBV7-8 and TRBJ2-7; D is perhaps TRBD2 (5 bases). CDR3 length equals 14 residues. The V end lost 2 bases, the J end lost 0 bases, and 8 bases lay between the germline ends. Germline-derived CDR1 and CDR2 are SGHVS and FQNEAQ. CDR3 protein: CASSLRDYSYEQYF. CDR3 bases: TGTGCCAGCAGCTTACGGGATTACTCCTACGAGCAGTACTTC.

The chain combines TRBV6-6 with TRBJ2-3; D call uncertain. Germline CDR1 MNHNY, CDR2 SVGAGI (reference sequence). V was pared by 7 bases and J by 0 bases, with 8 bases between. The CDR3 length is 13 residues. For the CDR3, the DNA is TGTGCCAGCAAGCTGCCTAGCACAGATACGCAGTATTTT. This sequence encodes CASKLPSTDTQYF.

This clone came up a few times. The CDR3 sequence: CSVEENGSWGAFF. The CDR3 DNA is TGCAGCGTTGAAGAAAACGGTTCCTGGGGAGCTTTCTTT. V usage is TRBV29-1 and J usage is TRBJ1-1; no clear D. This CDR3 contains 13 residues. Germline V gene lookup returns CDR1 SQVTM and CDR2 ANQGSEA. Trimming pared 0 bases from V and 10 bases from J, leaving 15 bases between.

The rearrangement links TRBV5-1 to TRBJ2-3; D is unclear. Germline V gene lookup returns CDR1 SGHRS and CDR2 YFSETQ. V lost 0 bases to trimming and J lost 1 base, with 15 bases between them. The CDR3 sequence is 17 residues long. The chain's CDR3 is CASSLADDSMGTDTQYF. CDR3 DNA: TGCGCCAGCAGCTTGGCCGACGACTCGATGGGCACAGATACGCAGTATTTT.

A remark on this clone: Germline is not matched at one junction end, which may reflect a read error. This chain joins TRBV7-2 and TRBJ2-7, with TRBD1 as a possible D gene (5 bases). This CDR3 spans 14 amino acids. Germline assignment: CDR1 SGHTA and CDR2 FQGNSA. Written as DNA, the CDR3 is TGTGCCAGCAGCTCACAGGTAATCTCCTACGAGCAGTGCTTC. Residues: CASSSQVISYEQCF.

The J gene is TRBJ2-1, the V gene TRBV7-3; 7 bases agree with TRBD1. Germline V gene lookup returns CDR1 SGHTA and CDR2 FQGTGA. Losses at the gene ends were 3 bases for V and 4 bases for J; bases not matched to a gene: 6. This CDR3 region has 15 residues. The DNA of the CDR3 is TGTGCCAGCAGCTTCGGGGACAGCCAATACAATGAGCAGTTCTTC. It yields the protein CASSFGDSQYNEQFF.

The V and J genes are TRBV28 and TRBJ2-3; D possibly corresponds to TRBD2 (5 bases). The ends were cut back, 5 bases at V and 4 bases at J, with 16 bases in the middle. Germline V CDR1 and CDR2: MDHEN, SYDVKM. The CDR3 has 15 amino acids. DNA of the CDR3: TGTGCCAGCAGTCCCGGAGGCTCCACCCCAGATACGCAGTATTTT. This gives the protein CASSPGGSTPDTQYF.